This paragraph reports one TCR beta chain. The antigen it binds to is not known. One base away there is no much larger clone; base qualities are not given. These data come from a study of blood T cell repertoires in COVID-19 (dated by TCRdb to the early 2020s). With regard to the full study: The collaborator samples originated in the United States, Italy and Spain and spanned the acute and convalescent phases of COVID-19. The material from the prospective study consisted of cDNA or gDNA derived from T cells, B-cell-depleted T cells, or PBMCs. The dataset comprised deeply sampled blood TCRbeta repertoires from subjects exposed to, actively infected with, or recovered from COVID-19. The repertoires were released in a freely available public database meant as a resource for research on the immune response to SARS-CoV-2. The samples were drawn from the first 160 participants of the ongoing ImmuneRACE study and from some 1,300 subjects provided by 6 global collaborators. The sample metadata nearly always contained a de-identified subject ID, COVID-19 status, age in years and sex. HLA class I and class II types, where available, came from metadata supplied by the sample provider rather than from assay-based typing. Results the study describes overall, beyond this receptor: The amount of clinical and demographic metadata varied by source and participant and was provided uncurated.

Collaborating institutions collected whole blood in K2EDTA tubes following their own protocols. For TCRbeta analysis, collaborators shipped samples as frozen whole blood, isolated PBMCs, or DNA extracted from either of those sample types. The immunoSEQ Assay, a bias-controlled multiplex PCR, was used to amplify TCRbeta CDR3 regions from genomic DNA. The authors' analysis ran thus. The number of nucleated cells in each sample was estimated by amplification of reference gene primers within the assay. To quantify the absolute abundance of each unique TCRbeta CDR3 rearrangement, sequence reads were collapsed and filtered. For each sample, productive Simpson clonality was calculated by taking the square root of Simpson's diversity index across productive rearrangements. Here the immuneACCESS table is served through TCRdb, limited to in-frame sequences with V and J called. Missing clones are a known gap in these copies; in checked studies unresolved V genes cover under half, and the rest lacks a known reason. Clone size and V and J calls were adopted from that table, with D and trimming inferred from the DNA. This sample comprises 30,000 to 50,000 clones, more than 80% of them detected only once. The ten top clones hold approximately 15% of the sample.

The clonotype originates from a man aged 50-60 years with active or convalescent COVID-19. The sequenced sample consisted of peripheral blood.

At the DNA level, the sequence is TGTGCCAGCACCCCAGACGACAGGGGTGGAGGGAAAGCTTTCTTT. It encodes CASTPDDRGGGKAFF. This chain joins TRBV6-5 to TRBJ1-1; 8 of the junction bases match TRBD1. CDR1 and CDR2, per the germline V gene, are MNHEY and SVGAGI. Relative to germline, V is missing 7 bases and J is missing 9 bases, with 16 bases of the junction outside any gene match. From cysteine to phenylalanine, the CDR3 is 15 amino acids long. Only the CDR3 DNA is retained, 45 bases long and in frame from the first base.